The 32 T cell receptor beta chains below all came from one sample that was sequenced in a study of blood T cell repertoires in COVID-19. Measured with immunoSEQ multiplex PCR; TCRdb has only the in-frame clones, and not every one. The sample contains about 410,000 clones, around nine tenths of which appear only once. Sequencing was done on a sample of peripheral blood. Source of these receptors: a middle-aged woman with COVID-19, enrolled during active disease.

The chain uses TRBV18 and TRBJ2-1; 10 bases line up with TRBD2. The CDR3 runs to 14 residues. J gave up 13 bases and V 2 bases, and 8 bases lay outside the gene matches. Germline V CDR1 and CDR2: KGHSH, LQKENI. CDR3: CASSPGSSGGAQFF. Here the CDR3 DNA reads TGTGCCAGCTCACCAGGTTCCAGCGGGGGGGCCCAGTTCTTC.

The chain recombines TRBV29-1 with TRBJ2-5; 8 positions match TRBD2. This CDR3 has 14 amino acids. Germline V gene lookup returns CDR1 SQVTM and CDR2 ANQGSEA. The CDR3 reads CSSGAGSVKETQYF. CDR3 bases: TGCAGTAGCGGGGCCGGGAGCGTAAAAGAGACCCAGTACTTC.

CDR3 protein: CASSPDSHTQYF. Written as DNA, the CDR3 is TGTGCCAGCTCACCGGACTCGCATACGCAGTATTTT. This chain connects TRBV18 to TRBJ2-3; a possible D gene is TRBD2 (5 bases). Germline V gene data show CDR1 as KGHSH and CDR2 as LQKENI. The V gene lost 3 bases and the J gene lost 7 bases, with 8 bases spanning the gap. The CDR3 spans 12 residues.

CDR3 sequence: CASSSQSHSYNSPLHF. In DNA, the CDR3 is TGCGCCAGCAGCTCTCAGTCCCACTCCTATAATTCACCCCTCCACTTT. The rearrangement joins TRBV5-1 to TRBJ1-6; D unresolved. Germline V gives CDR1 SGHRS, CDR2 YFSETQ. Trimming left V 3 bases short and J 0 bases short, with 10 bases between. The CDR3 has 16 residues.

The gene calls are TRBV19 and TRBJ2-2, with a weak D call TRBD1 (6 bases). CDR3 size: 12 residues. Germline CDR1 is LNHDA and CDR2 is SQIVND (reference sequence). V shed 6 bases and J shed 5 bases, with 7 bases lying between them. The CDR3 nucleotides are TGTGCCAGTAGGCAGGGGACCGGGGAGCTGTTTTTT. Its translation is CASRQGTGELFF.

The chain is built from TRBV7-2 and TRBJ1-1, with TRBD1 matching over 7 bases. Germline CDR1 is SGHTA and CDR2 is FQGNSA. Trimming at V came to 5 bases and at J to 3 bases, leaving 6 bases not matched to a gene. This CDR3 is 14 amino acids long. Written as DNA, the CDR3 is TGTGCCAGCAGCCTTCGACAGGGACACACTGAAGCTTTCTTT. This sequence encodes CASSLRQGHTEAFF.

This chain links TRBV7-2 with TRBJ1-2, with a tentative D call TRBD1 (5 bases). The ends were cut back, 5 bases at V and 7 bases at J, with 26 bases in the middle. Germline CDR1 reads SGHTA; CDR2 reads FQGNSA. This CDR3 is built from 17 residues. The CDR3 is CASSTGTTYLPSRGYTF. CDR3 nucleotide sequence: TGTGCCAGCAGCACCGGGACTACGTATCTTCCCTCCCGTGGCTACACCTTC.

The rearrangement uses TRBV10-3 and TRBJ1-2; 7 bases line up with TRBD1. The CDR3 covers 14 residues. Trimming took 4 bases from V and 5 from J; bases not matched to a gene: 7. Germline V gene sequence: CDR1 ENHRY, CDR2 SYGVKD. This chain's CDR3 is CAISVQGDVYGYTF. The DNA for the CDR3 is TGTGCCATCAGTGTCCAGGGGGACGTGTATGGCTACACCTTC.

This chain links TRBV9 with TRBJ1-2, with D possibly being TRBD1 (5 bases). CDR3 size: 15 residues. In germline, CDR1 is SGDLS, CDR2 YYNGEE. V dropped 3 bases and J dropped 4 bases, with 16 bases sitting between them. The CDR3 region is CASSERRAGFYGYTF. DNA of the CDR3: TGTGCCAGCAGCGAGAGGAGGGCAGGGTTCTATGGCTACACCTTC.

V usage is TRBV5-1 and J usage is TRBJ2-1, with 7 nucleotides matching TRBD1. V gave up 0 bases and J gave up 6 bases; unmatched junction bases: 3. The germline V gene encodes CDR1 SGHRS and CDR2 YFSETQ. The CDR3 totals 14 residues. CDR3 sequence reads: CASSLATGTNEQFF. CDR3 DNA: TGCGCCAGCAGCTTGGCGACAGGGACCAATGAGCAGTTCTTC.

The chain links TRBV9 to TRBJ1-1; no firm D call. From germline, CDR1 is SGDLS and CDR2 YYNGEE. The germline V and J ends were trimmed by 0 bases and 1 base, with 7 bases remaining between them. The CDR3 has 14 amino acids. The CDR3 sequence: CASSVVRQNTEAFF. Here the CDR3 DNA reads TGTGCCAGCAGCGTAGTAAGACAGAACACTGAAGCTTTCTTT.

The chain carries TRBV7-2 and TRBJ2-7; D is uncertain. With 6 bases removed from V and 5 bases from J, the gap between germline ends came to 8 bases. The CDR3 extends over 11 amino acids. Per the germline V gene, CDR1 is SGHTA and CDR2 is FQGNSA. The CDR3 is CASRFNNEQYF. In DNA, the CDR3 is TGTGCCAGCAGATTCAACAACGAGCAGTACTTC.

This chain links TRBV18 with TRBJ1-4; tentatively, D is TRBD1 (5 bases). Deletions cut 0 bases from V and 1 base from J, with 6 bases between. CDR1 KGHSH and CDR2 LQKENI come from the germline V gene. The CDR3 totals 15 residues. The CDR3 DNA reads TGTGCCAGCTCACCACCCGACAGAACTAATGAAAAACTGTTTTTT. This encodes CASSPPDRTNEKLFF.

The chain carries TRBV27 and TRBJ1-4; TRBD1 matches at 7 bases. The CDR3 sequence is 16 residues long. CDR1 and CDR2 (germline): MNHEY, SMNVEV (reference sequence). V lost 4 bases, J lost 2 bases, and 7 bases stayed unmatched. The DNA of the CDR3 is TGTGCCAGCAGTTCTCGGGACAGCGCTACTAATGAAAAACTGTTTTTT. Its translation is CASSSRDSATNEKLFF.

The chain joins TRBV5-1 to TRBJ2-5, with a possible D match to TRBD1 (5 bases). Looked up from germline, CDR1 is SGHRS and CDR2 is YFSETQ. The V and J ends lost 2 bases and 3 bases respectively, with 11 bases between them. This CDR3 has 14 amino acids. The CDR3 loop is CASSLRTLEETQYF. For the CDR3, the DNA is TGCGCCAGCAGCTTAAGGACACTCGAAGAGACCCAGTACTTC.

The chain couples TRBV28 to TRBJ1-2; a possible D gene is TRBD1 (6 bases). This CDR3 comprises 13 residues. In germline, CDR1 is MDHEN, CDR2 SYDVKM. V was shortened by 5 bases and J by 0 bases, with 7 bases between the two germline ends. The CDR3: CASSQGSNYGYTF. The CDR3 DNA sequence: TGTGCCAGCAGTCAGGGGTCTAACTATGGCTACACCTTC.

V gene TRBV7-2 combines with J gene TRBJ2-3; 15 bases fit TRBD2. Germline CDR1 and CDR2: SGHTA and FQGNSA. The V and J ends lost 6 bases and 1 base, in that order; junction bases with no gene match: 8. This CDR3 region has 18 residues. The CDR3 protein is CASRPGLAGGSRTDTQYF. The CDR3 nucleotides are TGTGCCAGCAGACCGGGACTAGCGGGGGGATCTCGCACAGATACGCAGTATTTT. The full variable domain, with the rest looked up from reference TRBV7-2 and TRBJ2-3, is GAGVSQSPSNKVTEKGKDVELRCDPISGHTALYWYRQSLGQGLEFLIYFQGNSAPDKSGLPSDRFSAERTGGSVSTLTIQRTQQEDSAVYLCASRPGLAGGSRTDTQYFGPGTRLTVL.

The chain employs TRBV4-3 and TRBJ1-2; 10 bases line up with TRBD1. V trimming: 3 bases; J trimming: 3 bases; junction bases outside the gene matches: 1. This CDR3 contains 14 residues. Germline loops: CDR1 LGHNA, CDR2 YSLEER. CDR3 amino acids: CASSQDRGDYGYTF. The CDR3 region has the DNA TGCGCCAGCAGCCAGGACAGGGGGGACTATGGCTACACCTTC.

This chain connects TRBV30 to TRBJ2-7; TRBD1 aligns across 9 bases. The CDR3 has 13 residues. Germline trimming cut 3 bases from V and 6 bases from J; bases unmatched to any gene: 6. CDR1 and CDR2 (germline): GTSNPN, SVGIG (reference sequence). The CDR3 bases are TGTGCCTGGAGGCGGACAGGGGCGGGCGAGCAGTACTTC. Its protein is CAWRRTGAGEQYF.

V and J are TRBV7-3 and TRBJ2-1; tentatively, D is TRBD2 (5 bases). CDR1 and CDR2 (germline): SGHTA, FQGTGA. This CDR3 has 15 amino acids. V was shortened by 1 base and J by 2 bases, with 9 bases between the two germline ends. Written as DNA, the CDR3 is TGTGCCAGCAGCTTAAAACTAGGTGCCTACAATGAGCAGTTCTTC. It translates to CASSLKLGAYNEQFF.

This clone was seen only a few times. The rearrangement uses TRBV28 and TRBJ1-4, with no clear D. The CDR3 is 15 amino acids. V lost 7 bases to trimming and J lost 4 bases, with 16 bases between them. Per germline, CDR1 MDHEN and CDR2 SYDVKM. The DNA for the CDR3 is TGTGCCAGCACCAGCTTAGAGGGCTTTAATGAAAAACTGTTTTTT. As protein: CASTSLEGFNEKLFF.

This chain connects TRBV15 to TRBJ2-7, with 7 bases aligning to TRBD1. V lost 0 bases to trimming and J lost 3 bases; unmatched junction nucleotides: 5. Germline values: CDR1 LNHNV, CDR2 YYDKDF (reference sequence). The CDR3 is 15 residues long. The CDR3 coding sequence is TGTGCCACCAGCAGAGAACGACAGGGAGACTACGAGCAGTACTTC. The encoded protein is CATSRERQGDYEQYF.

The gene calls are TRBV13 and TRBJ2-3; 10 nucleotides line up with TRBD2. The junction had 11 bases not matched to a gene; V was cut back by 6 bases and J by 2 bases. The CDR3 is 17 residues long. Germline V gene data show CDR1 as PRHDT and CDR2 as FYEKMQ (reference sequence). For the CDR3, the DNA is TGTGCCAGCAGTCCCTTATCCAGCGGGAGGGTCACAGATACGCAGTATTTT. Its translation is CASSPLSSGRVTDTQYF.

This clone was observed a single time. The chain employs TRBV28 and TRBJ1-2; D possibly corresponds to TRBD1 (6 bases). From germline, CDR1 is MDHEN and CDR2 SYDVKM. There are 13 residues in the CDR3. V lost 6 bases and J lost 4, with 12 bases in between. The chain's CDR3 is CASSPRGSYGYTF. The CDR3 nucleotides read TGTGCCAGCAGCCCCAGGGGTTCCTATGGCTACACCTTC.

The chain combines TRBV28 with TRBJ1-5; possibly TRBD1 for D (6 bases). Germline-derived CDR1 and CDR2 are MDHEN and SYDVKM. Trimming shortened V by 5 bases and J by 7 bases, and 21 bases separated the two germline ends. This CDR3 spans 16 amino acids. The CDR3 sequence is CASSPRVGRGGQPQHF. The CDR3 DNA is TGTGCCAGCAGTCCCCGGGTCGGCAGGGGTGGGCAGCCCCAGCATTTT.

The V gene is TRBV7-8, the J gene TRBJ1-4; TRBD1 matches 7 bases. The CDR3 consists of 14 residues. The trim removed 5 bases at V and 8 bases at J, leaving 8 bases unmatched. Germline CDR1 reads SGHVS; CDR2 reads FQNEAQ. CDR3 nucleotide sequence: TGTGCCAGCAGCATTGACAGGGCAAAGGAAAAACTGTTTTTT. Residues: CASSIDRAKEKLFF.

The chain employs TRBV5-6 and TRBJ1-2; D uncertain. The V end was cut by 4 bases, the J end by 5 bases, with 18 bases between. CDR1 is SGHDT and CDR2 is YYEEEE in the germline V gene. The CDR3 runs 15 residues. DNA for the CDR3: TGTGCCAGCAGCCCTTCACTCCGGGGAGGGTATGGCTACACCTTC. It is translated as CASSPSLRGGYGYTF.

The chain employs TRBV28 and TRBJ1-3; 7 bases line up with TRBD1. CDR1 is MDHEN and CDR2 is SYDVKM in the germline V gene. The CDR3 extends over 14 amino acids. V gave up 7 bases and J gave up 3 bases; unmatched junction bases: 6. CDR3 protein: CASIRDRGGNTIYF. The CDR3, as DNA: TGTGCCAGCATCCGGGACAGAGGTGGAAACACCATATATTTT. Looking up the rest from reference TRBV28 and TRBJ1-3 gives the full variable domain: DVKVTQSSRYLVKRTGEKVFLECVQDMDHENMFWYRQDPGLGLRLIYFSYDVKMKEKGDIPEGYSVSREKKERFSLILESASTNQTSMYLCASIRDRGGNTIYFGEGSWLTVV.

The V call is TRBV28, the J call TRBJ2-5; D ambiguous. V lost 2 bases and J lost 1, with 8 bases in between. This CDR3 has 14 amino acids. Germline CDR1 is MDHEN and CDR2 is SYDVKM. CDR3 nucleotides: TGTGCCAGCAGTTTAACTACCGCCCAAGAGACCCAGTACTTC. Its protein is CASSLTTAQETQYF.

The genes are TRBV6-2 or TRBV6-3 and TRBJ1-5; TRBD1 agrees at 12 bases. Germline lookup yields CDR1 MNHEY and CDR2 SVGEGT. The CDR3 sequence is 15 residues long. The V and J ends lost 4 bases and 16 bases, in that order; junction bases with no gene match: 14. CDR3 nucleotides: TGTGCCAGCAGTTCTCGGGGACAGGGGGCGAAGAATAAACATTTT. Translating gives CASSSRGQGAKNKHF.

The genes are TRBV5-1 and TRBJ1-2; weak D call: TRBD1 (6 bases). Germline CDR1 is SGHRS and CDR2 is YFSETQ. The CDR3 runs 13 residues. V lost 4 bases, J lost 4 bases, and 11 bases lay in between. CDR3 nucleotide sequence: TGCGCCAGCAGCCCGGAAGGGGGCTATGGCTACACCTTC. Encoded protein: CASSPEGGYGYTF.

J is TRBJ1-1 and V is TRBV5-1, with D uncertain. The CDR3 is 13 residues long. Between the trimmed V and J ends, which lost 0 bases and 5 bases, there was a span of 8 bases. CDR1 and CDR2 (germline): SGHRS, YFSETQ. DNA for the CDR3: TGCGCCAGCAGCTTGGGTCAGGCGACTGAAGCTTTCTTT. Protein product: CASSLGQATEAFF.